What follows are 13 T cell receptor beta chains derived from one specimen sequenced in a study of T-cell memory formation after mild COVID-19. TCRdb redid the calling of the 5' RACE reads with MiXCR, one entry per CDR3 protein. In the table there are 110,000 to 150,000 distinct CDR3 sequences, roughly 24% of which are singletons. Specimen: PBMCs or a T cell subset sorted from them (not recorded which). All receptors come from an adult woman who had mild COVID-19 (a few samples of this study predate the infection). Cell type and time point are not known.

The rearrangement joins TRBV7-6 to TRBJ1-1; D might be TRBD1 (5 bases). Trimming left V 4 bases short and J 7 bases short, with 16 bases between. CDR1 is SGHVS, CDR2 FNYEAQ, per germline. This CDR3 is built from 14 residues. The CDR3 sequence is CASSSERGAGEAFF. The CDR3 bases are TGTGCCAGCAGCTCAGAACGAGGGGCAGGTGAAGCTTTCTTT.

This clonotype was recorded many times. The genes are TRBV5-1 and TRBJ2-3; D is possibly TRBD2 (6 bases). With 4 bases removed from V and 1 base from J, the gap between germline ends came to 16 bases. Looked up from germline, CDR1 is SGHRS and CDR2 is YFSETQ. The CDR3 extends over 16 amino acids. CDR3: CASSKSVAARTDTQYF. In DNA form, the CDR3 reads TGCGCCAGCAGCAAGTCGGTAGCGGCCCGCACAGATACGCAGTATTTT.

The J gene is TRBJ1-2, the V gene TRBV10-3; D is unclear. Germline values: CDR1 ENHRY, CDR2 SYGVKD. The V end was cut by 0 bases, the J end by 5 bases, with 10 bases between. The CDR3 loop spans 14 amino acids. The CDR3 here is CAISESLGLYGYTF. The CDR3 nucleotides are TGTGCCATCAGTGAGTCATTGGGCCTATATGGCTACACCTTC.

The V and J genes are TRBV19 and TRBJ2-1; 7 positions agree with TRBD1. The trim removed 5 bases at V and 4 bases at J, leaving 11 bases unmatched. The germline CDR1 and CDR2 sequences are LNHDA and SQIVND (reference sequence). The CDR3 extends over 16 amino acids. CDR3 sequence (DNA): TGTGCCAGTAGTCCACTTTCCGACAGGGAATACAATGAGCAGTTCTTC. Protein: CASSPLSDREYNEQFF.

On this clonotype: A much larger clone sits a single nucleotide away, making a read error possible. The chain carries TRBV7-6 and TRBJ1-1; tentative D call: TRBD1 (5 bases). In germline, CDR1 is SGHVS, CDR2 FNYEAQ. CDR3 length: 15 amino acids. This CDR3 reads CARSLEGRMNTEAFF. In nucleotides, the CDR3 is TGTGCCAGAAGCTTAGAGGGGCGGATGAACACTGAAGCTTTCTTT.

Many counts were recorded for this clonotype. The genes are TRBV5-1 and TRBJ2-7; 10 bases agree with TRBD1. Germline V CDR1 and CDR2: SGHRS, YFSETQ. The CDR3 is 15 residues long. Trimming took 3 bases from V and 1 from J; bases not matched to a gene: 4. DNA for the CDR3: TGCGCCAGCAGCTGGAGACAGGGGGCTTCCTACGAGCAGTACTTC. It yields the protein CASSWRQGASYEQYF.

The table lists this clonotype with a few counts. V is TRBV6-2 or TRBV6-3 and J is TRBJ2-1, with TRBD2 identical over 8 bases. Germline trimming cut 0 bases from V and 6 bases from J; bases unmatched to any gene: 7. The CDR3 has 16 residues. Germline CDR1 and CDR2: MNHEY and SVGEGT. Written as DNA, the CDR3 is TGTGCCAGCAGTTACTCCTTAGCGGGAAGTACCAATGAGCAGTTCTTC. Residues: CASSYSLAGSTNEQFF.

This clonotype was picked up a small number of times. This rearrangement joins TRBV11-2 to TRBJ2-3, with D possibly TRBD2 on 6 matching bases. V was cut by 4 bases and J by 0 bases, with 14 bases left in between. The CDR3 is 16 residues long. Germline CDR1 reads SGHAT; CDR2 reads FQNNGV. The CDR3 sequence: CASSSTAGTSTDTQYF. CDR3 in DNA: TGTGCCAGCAGCTCAACGGCTGGGACTAGCACAGATACGCAGTATTTT.

The J gene is TRBJ2-2, the V gene TRBV7-6, with a weak D call TRBD2 (6 bases). Germline-derived CDR1 and CDR2 are SGHVS and FNYEAQ. This CDR3 spans 16 amino acids. The germline V and J ends were trimmed by 5 bases and 3 bases, with 16 bases remaining between them. The CDR3 here is CASSPSFGEDTGELFF. The CDR3 DNA reads as TGTGCCAGCAGCCCCTCATTCGGGGAGGACACCGGGGAGCTGTTTTTT.

The V call is TRBV5-1, the J call TRBJ1-1, with no clear D. Between the trimmed V and J ends, which lost 5 bases and 4 bases, there was a span of 9 bases. Germline V gene data show CDR1 as SGHRS and CDR2 as YFSETQ. The CDR3 contains 12 residues. CDR3 sequence: CASRLATTEAFF. CDR3 DNA: TGCGCCAGCAGGCTAGCTACCACTGAAGCTTTCTTT.

The chain joins TRBV27 to TRBJ2-7; the D gene could be TRBD1 or TRBD2 (5 bases each). The germline V and J ends were trimmed by 2 bases and 7 bases, with 12 bases remaining between them. The V gene's germline CDR1 is MNHEY and CDR2 SMNVEV (reference sequence). CDR3 size: 13 residues. The chain's CDR3 is CASSLGTPLEQYF. As DNA, the CDR3 is TGTGCCAGCAGTTTAGGGACCCCCCTGGAGCAGTACTTC.

Many counts were recorded for this clonotype. This chain connects TRBV7-8 to TRBJ2-1; 9 nucleotides align to TRBD2. V shed 1 base, J shed 6 bases, and the junction held 7 bases outside the gene matches. The CDR3 is 16 residues long. The germline V gene encodes CDR1 SGHVS and CDR2 FQNEAQ. Here the CDR3 reads CASSLGPAGGRNEQFF. Here the CDR3 DNA reads TGTGCCAGCAGCTTAGGTCCAGCGGGGGGCCGCAATGAGCAGTTCTTC.

This clonotype was observed a handful of times. DNA of the CDR3: TGTGCCAGTAGCCTCTCCCACAGTTTCTACGAGCAGTACTTC. Encoded protein: CASSLSHSFYEQYF. V and J are TRBV19 and TRBJ2-7; D unresolved. Germline V lookup: CDR1 LNHDA, CDR2 SQIVND (reference sequence). The CDR3 sequence is 14 residues long. The V end was cut by 6 bases, the J end by 3 bases, with 15 bases between. Full variable domain (remainder filled in from reference TRBV19 and TRBJ2-7): DGGITQSPKYLFRKEGQNVTLSCEQNLNHDAMYWYRQDPGQGLRLIYYSQIVNDFQKGDIAEGYSVSREKKESFPLTVTSAQKNPTAFYLCASSLSHSFYEQYFGPGTRLTVT.